Listed here are 29 T cell receptor beta chains from one sample, sequenced in a study of CD8+CD57+ T cells in acquired aplastic anemia. According to the study, genomic DNA was the template for TCR beta VDJ and CDR3 profiling. TCRdb passed the reads through MiXCR, listing each CDR3 protein once. Here the sample spans under 250,000 distinct CDR3 sequences, 30% to 40% being singletons. Sequencing used sorted CD4+, CD8+, or CD8+CD57+ T cells (not recorded which) from PBMCs. These receptors all come from a human donor in good health, serving as a control.

The CDR3 loop is CASSLFEKTGNSNQPQHF. Here the CDR3 DNA reads TGTGCCAGCAGCTTATTCGAAAAAACAGGGAATAGCAATCAGCCCCAGCATTTT. V usage is TRBV5-4 and J usage is TRBJ1-5; D might be TRBD1 (6 bases). The CDR3 has 18 residues. V shed 2 bases and J shed 0 bases, with 18 bases lying between them. Germline V gives CDR1 SGHNT, CDR2 YYREEE (reference sequence).

In this sample, this clonotype turned up many times. J is TRBJ2-7 and V is TRBV25-1; TRBD1 matches at 7 bases. CDR1 is MGHDK, CDR2 SYGVNS, per germline. V shed 4 bases, J shed 3 bases, and the junction held 15 bases outside the gene matches. The CDR3 contains 17 residues. The chain's CDR3 is CASSANPPGQTVYEQYF. The CDR3, as DNA: TGTGCCAGCAGTGCGAACCCTCCGGGACAGACAGTCTACGAGCAGTACTTC.

This clonotype came up a few times. V usage is TRBV7-9 and J usage is TRBJ1-2, with unresolved D. The CDR3 is 9 residues long. V lost 4 bases to trimming and J lost 10 bases, with 4 bases between them. Per germline, CDR1 SEHNR and CDR2 FQNEAQ (reference sequence). CDR3 residues: CASSSVYTF. The CDR3 DNA follows: TGTGCCAGCAGCTCGGTCTACACCTTC.

The sample holds a few counts of this clonotype. The chain is built from TRBV5-1 and TRBJ2-1; TRBD2 matches 13 bases. This CDR3 contains 15 residues. In germline, CDR1 is SGHRS, CDR2 YFSETQ. The V and J ends lost 3 bases and 9 bases, in that order; junction bases with no gene match: 6. The CDR3 loop is CASSSLAGGPVEQFF. DNA for the CDR3: TGCGCCAGCAGCTCACTAGCGGGAGGGCCGGTTGAGCAGTTCTTC.

This clonotype was recorded at least ten times. V and J are TRBV7-2 and TRBJ2-7; 10 bases agree with TRBD2. The CDR3 extends over 14 amino acids. The V and J ends lost 5 bases and 3 bases, in that order; junction bases with no gene match: 4. Germline CDR1 SGHTA, CDR2 FQGNSA. The CDR3 loop reads CASSTSSGGYEQYF. The CDR3 coding sequence is TGTGCCAGCAGCACCTCTAGCGGGGGCTACGAGCAGTACTTC.

This clonotype was observed a single time. The V and J genes are TRBV2 and TRBJ2-1; TRBD2 is a possible D gene (6 bases). The CDR3 contains 13 residues. The germline CDR1 and CDR2 sequences are SNHLY and FYNNEI. The V end was cut by 6 bases, the J end by 4 bases, with 10 bases between. CDR3 in amino acids: CASRVLAYNEQFF. The DNA of the CDR3 is TGTGCCAGCAGGGTTCTAGCGTACAATGAGCAGTTCTTC.

This clonotype was found a few times. The rearrangement uses TRBV12-5 and TRBJ2-1; TRBD1 might be the D (5 bases). Germline V CDR1 and CDR2: LGHNT, FRNRAP. V lost 0 bases and J lost 6, with 12 bases in between. This CDR3 has 15 residues. The CDR3 spells CASGLVVGALNEQFF. The CDR3 bases are TGTGCTAGTGGTTTGGTAGTTGGGGCCCTCAATGAGCAGTTCTTC.

This clonotype was seen at least ten times. The rearrangement links TRBV2 to TRBJ2-3; unclear D gene. Germline CDR1 and CDR2: SNHLY and FYNNEI. The V end was cut by 6 bases, the J end by 2 bases, with 6 bases between. The CDR3 sequence is 12 residues long. In nucleotides, the CDR3 is TGTGCCAGCAGAGGCTACACAGATACGCAGTATTTT. Its protein product is CASRGYTDTQYF. The full variable domain, with the rest looked up from reference TRBV2 and TRBJ2-3, is EPEVTQTPSHQVTQMGQEVILRCVPISNHLYFYWYRQILGQKVEFLVSFYNNEISEKSEIFDDQFSVERPDGSNFTLKIRSTKLEDSAMYFCASRGYTDTQYFGPGTRLTVL.

This clonotype was seen at least ten times. The chain carries TRBV7-3 and TRBJ2-1, with D hard to call. Germline V lookup: CDR1 SGHTA, CDR2 FQGTGA. The CDR3 is 13 residues long. The V end was cut by 3 bases, the J end by 5 bases, with 8 bases between. This CDR3 reads CASSFNRDNEQFF. DNA for the CDR3: TGTGCCAGCAGCTTTAATAGGGACAATGAGCAGTTCTTC. Variable domain in full (rest from reference TRBV7-3 and TRBJ2-1): GAGVSQTPSNKVTEKGKYVELRCDPISGHTALYWYRQSLGQGPEFLIYFQGTGAADDSGLPNDRFFAVRPEGSVSTLKIQRTERGDSAVYLCASSFNRDNEQFFGPGTRLTVL.

To note about this clonotype: Mismatch with germline at one junction end may stem from a read error. The chain recombines TRBV5-1 with TRBJ2-7, with unresolved D. This CDR3 contains 14 residues. CDR1 SGHRS and CDR2 YFSETQ come from the germline V gene. The CDR3 bases are TGCGCCAACAGCTTGGAGTGGCACTTCTACGAGCAGTACTTT. Its protein product is CANSLEWHFYEQYF.

The chain links TRBV5-4 to TRBJ1-3; D gene unclear. Trimming cost V 0 bases and J 0 bases, with 7 bases left between them. This CDR3 is built from 15 residues. CDR1 SGHNT and CDR2 YYREEE come from the germline V gene (reference sequence). CDR3 region: CASSLDAFSGNTIYF. DNA for the CDR3: TGTGCCAGCAGCTTGGATGCCTTCTCTGGAAACACCATATATTTT.

The chain couples TRBV10-3 to TRBJ2-7; 7 nucleotides line up with TRBD2. The germline V gene encodes CDR1 ENHRY and CDR2 SYGVKD. V shed 8 bases, J shed 0 bases, and the junction held 16 bases outside the gene matches. This CDR3 contains 17 residues. The CDR3 DNA follows: TGTGCCATCGGTGGCGGACCTAGCGGAGATACCTCCTACGAGCAGTACTTC. Encoded protein: CAIGGGPSGDTSYEQYF.

Notes on this clonotype: A much larger clone differs by one base, so this may be a read error. The rearrangement joins TRBV25-1 to TRBJ2-7; D is undetermined. Deletions cut 5 bases from V and 0 bases from J, with 8 bases between. Germline CDR1 MGHDK, CDR2 SYGVNS. CDR3 length equals 13 residues. The CDR3 region is CASSSFNSYEQYF. CDR3 DNA sequence: TGTGCCAGCAGTTCTTTTAACTCCTACGAGCAGTACTTC.

The V gene is TRBV20-1, the J gene TRBJ2-5; TRBD2 aligns across 8 bases. The CDR3 has 15 amino acids. Per germline, CDR1 DFQATT and CDR2 SNEGSKA (reference sequence). Trimming at V came to 6 bases and at J to 1 base, leaving 10 bases not matched to a gene. Written as DNA, the CDR3 is TGCAGTGCGGGGGCGGGAGGATTCGGCCAAGAGACCCAGTACTTC. Translated: CSAGAGGFGQETQYF.

This clonotype was recorded many times. The chain couples TRBV15 to TRBJ1-2, with TRBD1 as a possible D gene (6 bases). The CDR3 extends over 13 amino acids. V was pared by 6 bases and J by 1 base, with 9 bases between. Germline V gives CDR1 LNHNV, CDR2 YYDKDF (reference sequence). CDR3 region: CATSTGYNYGYTF. CDR3 DNA: TGTGCCACCAGTACAGGGTATAACTATGGCTACACCTTC.

This clonotype showed up many times. This rearrangement joins TRBV3-1 to TRBJ1-6, with no clear D. CDR1 and CDR2 (germline): LGHDT, YNNKEL (reference sequence). This CDR3 region has 16 residues. The V gene lost 7 bases and the J gene lost 0 bases, with 13 bases spanning the gap. CDR3 in amino acids: CASTQMESSYNSPLHF. The CDR3 DNA sequence: TGTGCCAGCACTCAAATGGAGAGCTCCTATAATTCACCCCTCCACTTT.

This clonotype occurred many times. V usage is TRBV12-3 or TRBV12-4 and J usage is TRBJ1-6, with D perhaps matching TRBD1 (6 bases). The CDR3 runs to 15 residues. Trimming took 5 bases from V and 7 from J, leaving 15 bases between them. CDR3 loop: CASSQLGGGNSPLHF. The CDR3, as DNA: TGTGCCAGCAGTCAGTTGGGGGGCGGCAATTCACCCCTCCACTTT.

This clonotype was recorded at least ten times. The gene calls are TRBV29-1 and TRBJ1-1, with 9 bases that match TRBD1. V gave up 7 bases and J gave up 5 bases; unmatched junction bases: 5. Germline lookup yields CDR1 SQVTM and CDR2 ANQGSEA. The CDR3 runs 12 residues. CDR3 sequence (DNA): TGCAGCGGTACAGGGGGCCAGACTGAAGCTTTCTTT. This sequence encodes CSGTGGQTEAFF.

The V gene is TRBV5-1, the J gene TRBJ2-1, with 10 bases aligning to TRBD2. Germline values: CDR1 SGHRS, CDR2 YFSETQ. V lost 3 bases and J lost 8; bases outside the gene matches: 11. This CDR3 is built from 16 residues. CDR3 coding DNA: TGCGCCAGCAGCTACCTAGAGCGGGGGGGATTTGATGAGCAGTTCTTC. Translating it yields CASSYLERGGFDEQFF.

J is TRBJ2-5 and V is TRBV3-1; 10 bases line up with TRBD2. Germline assignment: CDR1 LGHDT and CDR2 YNNKEL (reference sequence). This CDR3 region has 18 residues. The V segment lost 4 bases and the J segment 0 bases; nucleotides outside the gene matches: 11. The CDR3 DNA is TGTGCCAGCAGCCCGACTCTGAGTAGCGGGGGGTACCAAGAGACCCAGTACTTC. This codes for CASSPTLSSGGYQETQYF.

The CDR3 spells CASSITRVTDTQYF. CDR3 coding DNA: TGTGCCAGTAGTATAACCAGGGTAACAGATACGCAGTATTTT. The rearrangement links TRBV19 to TRBJ2-3, with D possibly being TRBD1 (5 bases). Germline V gene lookup returns CDR1 LNHDA and CDR2 SQIVND (reference sequence). Between the trimmed V and J ends, which lost 2 bases and 3 bases, there was a span of 9 bases. The CDR3 has 14 amino acids.

In the case of this clonotype: Since a much larger clone is just one base distant, this may be a read error. The V and J genes are TRBV19 and TRBJ1-4; TRBD1 agrees at 11 bases. Germline V CDR1 and CDR2: LNHDA, SQIVND (reference sequence). After removal of 7 bases from V and 12 bases from J, the junction contained 10 bases not matched to a gene. The CDR3 totals 14 residues. CDR3 protein: CASTPGTGGEELFF. For the CDR3, the DNA is TGTGCCAGTACCCCCGGGACAGGGGGAGAAGAACTGTTTTTT.

This clonotype was seen repeatedly, ten times or more. This sequence joins TRBV7-2 and TRBJ1-1; D possibly corresponds to TRBD1 (5 bases). Per the germline V gene, CDR1 is SGHTA and CDR2 is FQGNSA. The V end lost 3 bases, the J end lost 4 bases, and 9 bases lay between the germline ends. The CDR3 spans 13 residues. CDR3 DNA sequence: TGTGCCAGCAGCTTTCTAGGGGCCACTGAAGCTTTCTTT. This gives the protein CASSFLGATEAFF.

The V call is TRBV24-1, the J call TRBJ2-3; D not resolved. V lost 4 bases and J 2 bases, leaving 3 bases between the germline ends. Germline V gene data show CDR1 as KGHDR and CDR2 as SFDVKD. The CDR3 runs 12 residues. The CDR3 region is CATSEFTDTQYF. CDR3 sequence (DNA): TGTGCCACCAGTGAGTTCACAGATACGCAGTATTTT.

The sample holds many counts of this clonotype. The chain couples TRBV6-6 to TRBJ2-5, with D possibly being TRBD2 (6 bases). The CDR3 covers 11 residues. V lost 10 bases, J lost 13 bases, and 19 bases lay in between. Germline values: CDR1 MNHNY, CDR2 SVGAGI (reference sequence). The chain's CDR3 is CATLMAGQRYF. DNA for the CDR3: TGTGCCACCCTCATGGCGGGGCAGAGGTACTTC.

This clonotype was seen many times. J is TRBJ1-6 and V is TRBV5-1; weak D call: TRBD1 (6 bases). CDR1 is SGHRS, CDR2 YFSETQ, per germline. CDR3 length: 14 amino acids. V lost 2 bases and J 10 bases, leaving 13 bases between the germline ends. The CDR3 sequence: CASSLGSGASPLHF. CDR3 nucleotides: TGCGCCAGCAGCTTAGGGTCAGGGGCCTCACCCCTCCACTTT.

The V call is TRBV18, the J call TRBJ1-1; 7 nucleotides line up with TRBD1. The CDR3 has 14 residues. Per germline, CDR1 KGHSH and CDR2 LQKENI. Trimming at V came to 6 bases and at J to 2 bases, leaving 6 bases not matched to a gene. As DNA, the CDR3 is TGTGCCAGCTCGCCGACAGGGAGCAACACTGAAGCTTTCTTT. The encoded protein is CASSPTGSNTEAFF.

Worth noting for this clonotype: This may be a read error, as it is one base from a much larger clone. The V call is TRBV7-2, the J call TRBJ2-3; D tentatively reads TRBD1 or TRBD2 (5 bases each). V lost 2 bases to trimming and J lost 2 bases, with 14 bases between them. The V gene's germline CDR1 is SGHTA and CDR2 FQGNSA. The CDR3 consists of 16 residues. The CDR3 loop is CASSLSGTDFTDTQYF. The CDR3 DNA sequence: TGTGCCAGCAGCTTATCGGGGACGGATTTCACAGATACGCAGTATTTT. The full variable domain, in which reference TRBV7-2 and TRBJ2-3 provide the parts outside the CDR3, is GAGVSQSPSNKVTEKGKDVELRCDPISGHTALYWYRQSLGQGLEFLIYFQGNSAPDKSGLPSDRFSAERTGGSVSTLTIQRTQQEDSAVYLCASSLSGTDFTDTQYFGPGTRLTVL.

Concerning this clonotype: The DNA is left out, because the CDR3 cannot be placed on it with certainty; the CDR3 is given as TCRdb lists it. The chain combines TRBV7-3 with TRBJ1-5; the table's D call TRBD1 went unverified against the DNA. The germline V gene has CDR1 SGHTA and CDR2 FQGTGA. Inclusive of both ends, the CDR3 amounts to 17 amino acids. CDR3 sequence: CARPNGQGYPCNQPQHF.